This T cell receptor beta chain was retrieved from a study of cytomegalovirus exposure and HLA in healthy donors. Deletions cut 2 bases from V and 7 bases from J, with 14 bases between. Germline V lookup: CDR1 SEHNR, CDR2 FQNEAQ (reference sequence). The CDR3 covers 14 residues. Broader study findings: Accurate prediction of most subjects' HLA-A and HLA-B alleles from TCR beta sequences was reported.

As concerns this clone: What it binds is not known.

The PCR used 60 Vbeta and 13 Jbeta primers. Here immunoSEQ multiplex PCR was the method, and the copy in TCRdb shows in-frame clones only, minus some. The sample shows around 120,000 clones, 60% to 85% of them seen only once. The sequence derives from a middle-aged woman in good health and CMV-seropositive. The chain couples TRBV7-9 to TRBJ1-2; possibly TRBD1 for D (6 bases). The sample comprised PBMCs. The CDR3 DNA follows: TGTGCCAGCAGCTTATTGGGGGGGGCGTTTGGCTACACCTTC. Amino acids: CASSLLGGAFGYTF.